This T cell receptor beta chain emerged from a study of T cell repertoires in cytomegalovirus infection (dated by TCRdb to 2018 to 2020). For the wider study: Peptide stimulations targeted recently identified HLA-C-restricted CMV epitopes, whose presentation resists viral immunomodulation, together with well-studied HLA-B-restricted epitopes. Because public TCR beta signatures pointed to carriage of CMV infection together with the matching HLA type, the HLA type of each donor mattered for the analysis. General study outcomes and caveats: Cumulative frequency of public TCR beta family members discriminated carriers of CMV infection plus the relevant HLA type in this cohort and an independent roughly 320-donor cohort. The ex vivo response was dominated by HLA-C-restricted CMV-specific TCR beta clonotypes, and the single most frequent clonotype in two of eight donors was supplied by these HLA-C-restricted clonotypes.

Data came from an Illumina HiSeq 1500. TCRdb redid the processing of the public reads, applying fastp at Q25 and MiXCR, and retained in-frame beta chains. Each CDR3 protein appears once, grouped with its most common genes and DNA. This sample holds 900,000 to 950,000 distinct CDR3 sequences; roughly 30% were observed only once. The leading ten clones occupy over 13% of the sample. Note on this clonotype: The antigen it binds to is not known. Within one base of it there is no much larger clone, and no base qualities were kept.

The treatment or condition label, as the study defines it: in vitro stimulation with specific CMV peptide epitopes to enrich CMV-specific T cells. This sequence originates from a human donor in good health (CMV status not recorded). Some clones in this sample may be carry-over from other donors' samples. The specimen was cultured CD8+ T cells from PBMCs, collected from culture after CMV antigen stimulation.

The base sequence is TGTGCCAGCACCCGATCCGGGGTCCATGAGCAGTTCTTC. The translation is CASTRSGVHEQFF. The V and J segments used are TRBV7-9 and TRBJ2-1, with TRBD2 tentatively as D gene (5 bases match). The CDR3 goes from the cysteine to the phenylalanine over 13 residues. CDR3 DNA only is kept here, 39 bases in frame from base 1. Trimming removed 7 bases from V and 8 bases from J, leaving 15 bases between the germline ends. The germline V gene (reference sequence) supplies CDR1 SEHNR and CDR2 FQNEAQ.